This T cell receptor beta chain was profiled in a study of OX40 agonist ivuxolimab in advanced cancers. Germline V lookup: CDR1 SGHAT, CDR2 FQDESV (reference sequence). Trimming shortened V by 1 base and J by 12 bases, and 16 bases separated the two germline ends. The CDR3 length is 14 residues. Autoimmune disease history or systemic immunosuppression led to patients being barred. Profiling relied on immunoSEQ multiplex PCR, and the TCRdb table lists in-frame clones only, not all of them. The sample consists of over 50,000 clones, about 89% of them appearing once. The source material was CD4+ or CD8+ T cells sorted from blood, sampled in a trial of the OX40 agonist ivuxolimab. The chain joins TRBV11-1 to TRBJ2-1; weak D call: TRBD1 (5 bases). The sequence came from an adult with an advanced solid tumor such as melanoma, head and neck, liver or kidney cancer. The CDR3, as DNA: TGTGCCAGCAGCTTAGGGGGCACCTCTTGGGTGCAGTTCTTC. Encoded protein: CASSLGGTSWVQFF.